The present T cell receptor (beta chain) was sequenced within a study of blood T cell repertoires in COVID-19. The overall study: PBMCs, B-cell-depleted T cells, or T cells provided the cDNA or gDNA that made up the material.

TCRdb's copy holds only in-frame clones and misses some; the assay was immunoSEQ multiplex PCR. The table lists about 240,000 clones, 83% of them singletons. Study members were between roughly 18 and 90 years old and lived in 25 or so US regions. Sequencing used PBMCs or T cells enriched from blood (not recorded which). The TCR comes from a woman aged 35 to 49 who had been exposed to COVID-19.

The CDR3 DNA reads TGTGCCAGCAGTGAAGTTAAACAGCCCCAGCATTTT. This sequence encodes CASSEVKQPQHF. The chain recombines TRBV6-1 with TRBJ1-5; D gene uncertain. Germline V gene lookup returns CDR1 MNHNS and CDR2 SASEGT. The CDR3 consists of 12 residues. V was cut by 1 base and J by 7 bases, with 5 bases left in between.